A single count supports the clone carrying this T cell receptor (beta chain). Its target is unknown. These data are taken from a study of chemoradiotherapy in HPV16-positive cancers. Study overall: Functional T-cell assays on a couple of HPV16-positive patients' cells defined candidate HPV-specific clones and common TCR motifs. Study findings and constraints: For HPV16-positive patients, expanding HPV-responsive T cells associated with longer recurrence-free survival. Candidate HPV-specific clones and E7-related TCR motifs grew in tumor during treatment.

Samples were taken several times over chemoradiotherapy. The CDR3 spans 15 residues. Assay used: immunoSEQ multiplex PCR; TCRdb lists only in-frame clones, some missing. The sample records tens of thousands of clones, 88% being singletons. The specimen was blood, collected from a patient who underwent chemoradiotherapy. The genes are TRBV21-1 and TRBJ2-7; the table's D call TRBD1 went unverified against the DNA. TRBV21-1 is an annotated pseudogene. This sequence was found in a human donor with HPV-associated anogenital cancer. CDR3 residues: CASLVPGTENYEQYF. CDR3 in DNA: TGTGCCAGCCTGGTCCCCGGGACAGAAAATTACGAGCAGTACTTC.